These 10 T cell receptor beta chains were sequenced from one sample in a study of CD8 T cells in ankylosing spondylitis. These TCRs are of unknown antigen specificity. TCRdb re-derived calls from the 5' RACE reads in MiXCR, one entry per CDR3 protein. The sample gives hundreds of thousands of distinct CDR3 sequences, about 11% of which show up once; roughly 0.51% is in the top ten. Notes on the study in general: A TCR beta motif of eight or nine highly homologous variants seemed to mark ankylosing spondylitis blood.

The specimen sequenced was blood, either unsorted or a sorted T cell fraction (not recorded which). The receptors here all came from a male donor with ankylosing spondylitis.

The CDR3 is CSVARDRLFHEQFF. The CDR3 coding sequence is TGCAGCGTTGCTCGGGACAGACTTTTCCATGAGCAGTTCTTC. The J gene is TRBJ2-1, the V gene TRBV29-1, with TRBD1 matching 7 bases. The CDR3 is 14 amino acids. Germline loops: CDR1 SQVTM, CDR2 ANQGSEA. The V gene end was trimmed by 4 bases and the J gene end by 8 bases; junction bases not matched to a gene: 11.

The CDR3 spells CSVLREHQPQHF. DNA of the CDR3: TGCAGTGTTTTAAGGGAGCATCAGCCCCAGCATTTT. The V and J genes are TRBV20-1 and TRBJ1-5; D gene ambiguous. CDR1 is DFQATT, CDR2 SNEGSKA, per germline (reference sequence). V was trimmed by 7 bases and J by 5 bases, leaving 12 bases between them. This CDR3 contains 12 residues.

The sample holds a few counts of this clonotype. For the CDR3, the DNA is TGTGCCAGCTCGCCATCCAGGGGGCAAATCAATCAGCCCCAGCATTTT. Its protein is CASSPSRGQINQPQHF. The V gene is TRBV18, the J gene TRBJ1-5, with 8 bases lining up with TRBD1. Germline V gives CDR1 KGHSH, CDR2 LQKENI. The CDR3 extends over 16 amino acids. V was pared by 6 bases and J by 3 bases, with 10 bases of the junction left unmatched.

This clonotype was counted between two and nine times. J is TRBJ2-3 and V is TRBV6-1, with a weak D call TRBD2 (6 bases). Trimming left V 7 bases short and J 4 bases short, with 24 bases between. This CDR3 comprises 17 residues. In germline, CDR1 is MNHNS, CDR2 SASEGT. The CDR3 region has the DNA TGTGCCAGCACAATGGGGAGGTTCCAGGGCGTCCCAGATACGCAGTATTTT. Translation gives CASTMGRFQGVPDTQYF.

This clonotype was recorded a few times. CDR3 in amino acids: CASSQVDMKVSGYTF. The DNA of the CDR3 is TGCGCCAGCAGCCAAGTGGATATGAAAGTTTCTGGCTACACCTTC. The rearrangement uses TRBV4-3 and TRBJ1-2; the D is unclear. The CDR3 spans 15 residues. V gave up 1 base and J gave up 7 bases, with 16 bases separating them. Germline V CDR1 and CDR2: LGHNA, YSLEER.

There are a few counts of this clonotype. This sequence joins TRBV11-2 and TRBJ1-3; no definite D call. Trimming removed 1 base at V and 1 base at J, with 8 bases between. The CDR3 has 15 amino acids. Germline V lookup: CDR1 SGHAT, CDR2 FQNNGV. DNA for the CDR3: TGTGCCAGCAGCTTAGGAACCCATTCTGGAAACACCATATATTTT. Protein sequence: CASSLGTHSGNTIYF.

There are a few counts of this clonotype. The chain couples TRBV7-2 to TRBJ2-3; D not certain. In germline, CDR1 is SGHTA, CDR2 FQGNSA. V lost 2 bases to trimming and J lost 4 bases, with 7 bases between them. The CDR3 is 13 residues long. CDR3 in amino acids: CASSLRVPDTQYF. CDR3 DNA sequence: TGTGCCAGCAGCTTACGGGTGCCAGATACGCAGTATTTT.

A few counts support this clonotype. The chain recombines TRBV24-1 with TRBJ2-1, with 15 bases fitting TRBD2. Germline lookup yields CDR1 KGHDR and CDR2 SFDVKD. CDR3 size: 18 residues. V trimming: 7 bases; J trimming: 3 bases; junction bases outside the gene matches: 9. The CDR3 sequence: CATREGLAGGDSYNEQFF. In DNA form, the CDR3 reads TGTGCCACCAGGGAGGGACTAGCGGGAGGTGATAGCTACAATGAGCAGTTCTTC.

This clonotype was counted only a few times. The chain employs TRBV6-5 and TRBJ1-6; D call uncertain. The CDR3 loop spans 17 amino acids. The germline V and J ends were trimmed by 4 bases and 4 bases, with 17 bases remaining between them. Germline V gene lookup returns CDR1 MNHEY and CDR2 SVGAGI. The CDR3 here is CASSFAAHGGYNSPLHF. As DNA, the CDR3 is TGTGCCAGCAGTTTCGCGGCCCATGGAGGGTATAATTCACCCCTCCACTTT.

The chain combines TRBV20-1 with TRBJ2-5; D is uncertain. V shed 0 bases and J shed 5 bases, with 13 bases lying between them. Germline CDR1 and CDR2: DFQATT and SNEGSKA (reference sequence). The CDR3 is 14 amino acids. The CDR3 bases are TGCAGTGCTAGAGATCCCCTACCCCTTGAGACCCAGTACTTC. Amino acids: CSARDPLPLETQYF.